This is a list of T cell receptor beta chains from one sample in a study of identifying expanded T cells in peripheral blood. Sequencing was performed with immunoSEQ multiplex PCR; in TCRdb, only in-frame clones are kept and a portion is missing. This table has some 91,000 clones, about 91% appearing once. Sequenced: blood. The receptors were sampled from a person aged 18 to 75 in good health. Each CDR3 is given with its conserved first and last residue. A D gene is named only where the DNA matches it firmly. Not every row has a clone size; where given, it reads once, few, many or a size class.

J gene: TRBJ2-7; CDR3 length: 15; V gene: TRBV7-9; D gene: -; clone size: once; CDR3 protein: CASSLESAPTYEQYF; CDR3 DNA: TGTGCCAGCAGCTTAGAGAGCGCCCCGACCTACGAGCAGTACTTC
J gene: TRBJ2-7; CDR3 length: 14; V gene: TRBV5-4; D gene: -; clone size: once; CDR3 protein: CASSWGRRPSEQYF; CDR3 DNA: TGTGCCAGCAGCTGGGGGCGTCGACCCTCCGAGCAGTACTTC
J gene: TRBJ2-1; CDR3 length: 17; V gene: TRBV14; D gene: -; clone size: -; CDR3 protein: CASSQGRVGLGYNEQFF; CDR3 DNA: TGTGCCAGCAGCCAAGGAAGGGTGGGACTCGGATACAATGAGCAGTTCTTC
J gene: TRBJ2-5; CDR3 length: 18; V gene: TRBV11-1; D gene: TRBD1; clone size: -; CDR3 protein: CASSLSLGTGGGQETQYF; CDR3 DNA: TGTGCCAGCAGCTTAAGTCTCGGGACAGGGGGAGGCCAAGAGACCCAGTACTTC
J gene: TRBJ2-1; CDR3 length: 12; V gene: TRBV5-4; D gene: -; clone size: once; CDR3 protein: CASSSGNNEQFF; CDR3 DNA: TGTGCCAGCAGCTCGGGGAACAATGAGCAGTTCTTC
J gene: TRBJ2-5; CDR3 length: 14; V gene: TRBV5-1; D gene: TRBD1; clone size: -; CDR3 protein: CASSPGQGQETQYF; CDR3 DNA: TGCGCCAGCAGCCCCGGACAGGGCCAAGAGACCCAGTACTTC
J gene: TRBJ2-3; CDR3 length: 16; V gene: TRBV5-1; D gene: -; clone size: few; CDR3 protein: CASSLERGSSTDTQYF; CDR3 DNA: TGCGCCAGCAGCTTGGAACGGGGATCTAGCACAGATACGCAGTATTTT
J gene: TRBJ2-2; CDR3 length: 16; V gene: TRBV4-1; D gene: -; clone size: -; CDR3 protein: CASSQVAGTNTGELFF; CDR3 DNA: TGCGCCAGCAGCCAAGTGGCGGGTACGAACACCGGGGAGCTGTTTTTT
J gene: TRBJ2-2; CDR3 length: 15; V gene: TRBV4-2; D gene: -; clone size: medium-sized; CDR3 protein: CASSQEQGGTGELFF; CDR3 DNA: TGTGCCAGCAGCCAAGAACAGGGCGGCACCGGGGAGCTGTTTTTT
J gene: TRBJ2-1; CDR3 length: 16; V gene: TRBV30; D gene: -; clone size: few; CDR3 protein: CAWSPDRVSRYNEQFF; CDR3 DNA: TGTGCCTGGAGCCCAGACCGGGTCTCCCGTTACAATGAGCAGTTCTTC
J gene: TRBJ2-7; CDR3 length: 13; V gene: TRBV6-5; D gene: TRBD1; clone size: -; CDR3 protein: CASTAGTGVEQYF; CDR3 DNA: TGTGCCAGCACCGCCGGGACAGGGGTCGAGCAGTACTTC
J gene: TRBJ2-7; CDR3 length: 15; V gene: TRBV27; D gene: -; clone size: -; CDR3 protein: CASSETPSGTYEQYF; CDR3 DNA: TGTGCCAGCAGTGAAACACCCTCAGGCACCTACGAGCAGTACTTC
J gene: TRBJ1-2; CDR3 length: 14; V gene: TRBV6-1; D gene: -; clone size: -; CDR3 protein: CASTGTMGSYGYTF; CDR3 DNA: TGTGCCAGCACCGGGACCATGGGGTCCTATGGCTACACCTTC
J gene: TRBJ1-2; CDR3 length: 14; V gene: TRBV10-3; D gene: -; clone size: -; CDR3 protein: CAISDYDRSYGYTF; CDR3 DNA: TGTGCCATCAGTGACTATGACAGATCCTATGGCTACACCTTC
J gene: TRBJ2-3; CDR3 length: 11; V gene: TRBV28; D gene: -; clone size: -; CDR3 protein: CASSYYDTQYF; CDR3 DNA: TGTGCCAGCAGTTACTATGATACGCAGTATTTT
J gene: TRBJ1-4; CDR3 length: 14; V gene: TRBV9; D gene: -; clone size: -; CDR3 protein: CASSAQGGNEKLFF; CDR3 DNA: TGTGCCAGCAGCGCACAGGGAGGTAATGAAAAACTGTTTTTT
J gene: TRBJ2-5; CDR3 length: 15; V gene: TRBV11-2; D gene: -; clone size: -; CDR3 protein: CASSLDAQALVTQYF; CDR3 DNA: TGTGCCAGCAGCTTAGATGCACAGGCTCTGGTGACCCAGTACTTC
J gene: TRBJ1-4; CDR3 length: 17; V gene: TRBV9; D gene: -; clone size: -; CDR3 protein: CASSLQGGWGRNEKLFF; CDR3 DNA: TGTGCCAGCAGCTTACAGGGAGGTTGGGGTAGGAATGAAAAACTGTTTTTT
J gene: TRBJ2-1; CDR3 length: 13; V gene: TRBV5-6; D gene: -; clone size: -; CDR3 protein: CASEQLGYNEQFF; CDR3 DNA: TGTGCCAGCGAACAGCTTGGTTACAATGAGCAGTTCTTC
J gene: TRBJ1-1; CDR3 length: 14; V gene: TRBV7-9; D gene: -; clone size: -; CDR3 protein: CASSPRTRNTEAFF; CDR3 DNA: TGTGCCAGCAGCCCAAGGACCAGGAACACTGAAGCTTTCTTT
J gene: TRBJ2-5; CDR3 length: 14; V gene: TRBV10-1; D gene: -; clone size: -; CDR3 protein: CASSGTTDRETQYF; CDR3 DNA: TGCGCCAGCAGTGGGACGACAGATAGGGAGACCCAGTACTTC
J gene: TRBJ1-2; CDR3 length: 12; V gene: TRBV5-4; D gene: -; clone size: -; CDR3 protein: CASSLDIYGYTF; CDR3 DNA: TGTGCCAGCAGCCTCGACATCTATGGCTACACCTTC
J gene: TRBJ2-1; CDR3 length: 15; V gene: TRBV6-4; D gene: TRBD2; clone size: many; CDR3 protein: CASSEELAGANEQFF; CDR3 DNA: TGTGCCAGCAGTGAGGAACTAGCGGGCGCCAATGAGCAGTTCTTC
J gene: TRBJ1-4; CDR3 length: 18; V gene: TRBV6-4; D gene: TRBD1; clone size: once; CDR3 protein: CASSESAGQGGSNEKLFF; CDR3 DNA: TGTGCCAGCAGTGAGTCGGCGGGACAGGGGGGATCTAATGAAAAACTGTTTTTT
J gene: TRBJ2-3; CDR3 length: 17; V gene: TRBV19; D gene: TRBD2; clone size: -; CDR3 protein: CASTTGLAGVSTDTQYF; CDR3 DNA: TGTGCCAGTACAACGGGACTAGCGGGAGTCAGCACAGATACGCAGTATTTT
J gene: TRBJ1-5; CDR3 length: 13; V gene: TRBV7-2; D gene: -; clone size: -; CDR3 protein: CASSLAEAQPQHF; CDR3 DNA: TGTGCCAGCAGCTTAGCGGAAGCTCAGCCCCAGCATTTT
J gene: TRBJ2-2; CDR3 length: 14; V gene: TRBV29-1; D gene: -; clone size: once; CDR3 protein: CSVELGRTTGELFF; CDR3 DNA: TGCAGCGTTGAATTGGGCAGGACCACCGGGGAGCTGTTTTTT
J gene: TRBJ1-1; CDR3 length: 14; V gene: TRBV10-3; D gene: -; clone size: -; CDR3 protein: CAISESIRVVEAFF; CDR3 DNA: TGTGCCATCAGTGAGTCTATCAGGGTTGTTGAAGCTTTCTTT
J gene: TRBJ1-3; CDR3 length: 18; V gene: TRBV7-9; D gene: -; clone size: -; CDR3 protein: CASSLGLPQGAPGNTIYF; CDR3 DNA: TGTGCCAGCAGCTTAGGGCTCCCACAGGGAGCACCTGGAAACACCATATATTTT
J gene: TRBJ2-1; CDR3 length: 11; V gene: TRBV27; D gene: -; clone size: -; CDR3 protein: CASTVGGEQFF; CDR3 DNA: TGTGCCAGCACCGTTGGGGGCGAGCAGTTCTTC
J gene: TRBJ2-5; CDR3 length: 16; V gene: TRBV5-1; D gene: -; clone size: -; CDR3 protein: CASSKGLGAIQETQYF; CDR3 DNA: TGCGCCAGCAGCAAGGGACTGGGAGCGATCCAAGAGACCCAGTACTTC
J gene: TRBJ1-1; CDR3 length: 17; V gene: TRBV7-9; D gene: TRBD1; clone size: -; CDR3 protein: CASSSRGQGVKRGEAFF; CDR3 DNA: TGTGCCAGCAGCTCAAGAGGTCAGGGGGTAAAGAGAGGTGAAGCTTTCTTT
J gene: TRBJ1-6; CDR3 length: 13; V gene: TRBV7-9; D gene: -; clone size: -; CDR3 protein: CASSLAANSPLHF; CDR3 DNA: TGTGCCAGCAGCTTAGCTGCGAATTCACCCCTCCACTTT
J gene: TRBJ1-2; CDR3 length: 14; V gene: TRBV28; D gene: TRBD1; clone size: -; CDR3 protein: CASSHGQANYGYTF; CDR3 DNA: TGTGCCAGCAGTCACGGACAGGCCAACTATGGCTACACCTTC
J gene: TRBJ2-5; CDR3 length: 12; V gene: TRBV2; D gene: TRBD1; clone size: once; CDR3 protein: CASRDRGETQYF; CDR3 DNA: TGTGCCAGCAGGGACAGGGGAGAGACCCAGTACTTC
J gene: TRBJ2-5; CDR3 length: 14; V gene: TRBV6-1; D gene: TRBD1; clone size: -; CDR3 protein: CASSKGQGLETQYF; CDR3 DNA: TGTGCCAGCAGTAAGGGACAGGGGCTCGAGACCCAGTACTTC
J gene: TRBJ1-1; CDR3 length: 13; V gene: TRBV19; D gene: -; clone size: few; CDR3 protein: CASSIDAATEAFF; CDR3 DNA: TGTGCCAGTAGTATCGATGCGGCCACTGAAGCTTTCTTT
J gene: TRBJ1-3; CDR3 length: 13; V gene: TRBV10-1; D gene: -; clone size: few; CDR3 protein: CASSEHSGNTIYF; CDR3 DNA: TGCGCCAGCAGTGAGCACTCTGGAAACACCATATATTTT
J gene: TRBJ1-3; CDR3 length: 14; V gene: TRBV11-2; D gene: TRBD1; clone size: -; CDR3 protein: CASSAGQGINTIYF; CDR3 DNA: TGTGCCAGCAGCGCCGGACAGGGGATAAACACCATATATTTT
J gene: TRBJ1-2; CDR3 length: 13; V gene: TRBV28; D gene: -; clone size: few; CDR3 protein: CASSPPVNYGYTF; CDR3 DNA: TGTGCCAGCAGTCCCCCAGTTAACTATGGCTACACCTTC
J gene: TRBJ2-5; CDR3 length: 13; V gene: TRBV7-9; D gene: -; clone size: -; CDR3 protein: CASSPGREETQYF; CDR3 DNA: TGTGCCAGCAGCCCCGGGAGAGAAGAGACCCAGTACTTC
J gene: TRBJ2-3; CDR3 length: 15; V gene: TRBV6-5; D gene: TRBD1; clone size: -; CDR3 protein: CASSTGTGGADTQYF; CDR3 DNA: TGTGCCAGCAGTACCGGGACAGGGGGCGCAGATACGCAGTATTTT
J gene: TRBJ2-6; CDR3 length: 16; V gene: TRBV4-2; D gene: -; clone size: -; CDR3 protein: CASSSITHSGANVLTF; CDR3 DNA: TGTGCCAGCAGCTCGATAACCCACTCTGGGGCCAACGTCCTGACTTTC
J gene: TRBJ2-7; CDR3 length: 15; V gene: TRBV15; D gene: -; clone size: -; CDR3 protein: CATSRRDLGLGEQYF; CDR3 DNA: TGTGCCACCAGCAGGCGGGACTTAGGTCTTGGCGAGCAGTACTTC
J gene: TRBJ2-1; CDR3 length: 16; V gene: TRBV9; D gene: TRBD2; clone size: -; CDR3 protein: CASSSGAGGPGHEQFF; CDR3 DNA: TGTGCCAGCAGCTCTGGAGCGGGGGGGCCGGGTCATGAGCAGTTCTTC